The 21 T cell receptor beta chains in this list originate from one sample, sequenced in a study of shared clonotypes between healthy human individuals. The method was immunoSEQ multiplex PCR; TCRdb's version includes in-frame clones alone and lacks a portion of them. This sample carries hundreds of thousands of clones, 77% of them seen once, and the ten largest clones take 12%. The specimen was PBMCs. The source is a woman aged 40-49 years in good health. Some clones in this sample may be carry-over from other donors' samples.

This sequence joins TRBV27 and TRBJ2-7; 7 nucleotides match TRBD2. This CDR3 comprises 14 residues. Germline-derived CDR1 and CDR2 are MNHEY and SMNVEV (reference sequence). The V gene end was trimmed by 5 bases and the J gene end by 1 base; junction bases not matched to a gene: 5. The CDR3 DNA follows: TGTGCCAGCAGTCGACTAGCCGGGTCCTACGAGCAGTACTTC. Translated: CASSRLAGSYEQYF.

The V gene is TRBV28, the J gene TRBJ1-5, with D unresolved. In germline, CDR1 is MDHEN, CDR2 SYDVKM. V was trimmed by 5 bases and J by 4 bases, leaving 12 bases between them. The CDR3 length is 14 residues. CDR3 sequence reads: CASSAQTGNQPQHF. The CDR3 nucleotides are TGTGCCAGCAGTGCCCAGACGGGGAATCAGCCCCAGCATTTT.

This clone has a count of ten or more. The V and J genes are TRBV6-4 and TRBJ2-1; the D gene is possibly TRBD2 (6 bases). This CDR3 spans 16 amino acids. Germline V gene sequence: CDR1 MRHNA, CDR2 SNTAGT. V lost 0 bases, J lost 3 bases, and 12 bases lay in between. CDR3 nucleotide sequence: TGTGCCAGCAGTGACTCGGATAGCGGAGACTACAATGAGCAGTTCTTC. This encodes CASSDSDSGDYNEQFF.

V is TRBV7-2 and J is TRBJ2-3, with a weak D call TRBD1 (6 bases). Trimming pared 1 base from V and 5 bases from J, leaving 10 bases between. CDR1 is SGHTA, CDR2 FQGNSA, per germline. The CDR3 consists of 14 residues. CDR3 nucleotide sequence: TGTGCCAGCAGCTTAGGGTCAGGGGTAGATACGCAGTATTTT. It specifies CASSLGSGVDTQYF.

The chain joins TRBV5-1 to TRBJ2-1; D may match TRBD1 or TRBD2 (5 bases each). V lost 5 bases to trimming and J lost 4 bases, with 13 bases between them. The CDR3 runs to 14 residues. Germline V CDR1 and CDR2: SGHRS, YFSETQ. The CDR3 region is CASSRMGEYNEQFF. For the CDR3, the DNA is TGCGCCAGCAGTAGAATGGGGGAATACAATGAGCAGTTCTTC.

As for this clone: This may arise from a read error, as a much more abundant clone is one base away. Other DNA sequences within the sample encode an identical CDR3. V is TRBV7-8 and J is TRBJ2-7, with D possibly TRBD2 on 5 matching bases. The CDR3 contains 13 residues. Between the trimmed V and J ends, which lost 2 bases and 3 bases, there was a span of 8 bases. Germline V gene lookup returns CDR1 SGHVS and CDR2 FQNEAQ. The CDR3 region has the DNA TGTGCCAGCAGCTTACTGGGGAGCTACGAGCAGTACTTC. This codes for CASSLLGSYEQYF.

The V gene is TRBV28, the J gene TRBJ1-2, with D tentatively TRBD1 (6 bases). This CDR3 has 12 amino acids. In germline, CDR1 is MDHEN, CDR2 SYDVKM. V was shortened by 5 bases and J by 6 bases, with 10 bases between the two germline ends. CDR3 sequence reads: CASSLTGNGYTF. CDR3 DNA: TGTGCCAGCAGTCTCACAGGGAATGGCTACACCTTC.

The chain carries TRBV5-6 and TRBJ1-1; TRBD1 agrees at 9 bases. J gave up 5 bases and V 4 bases, and 9 bases lay outside the gene matches. The germline gives CDR1 SGHDT, CDR2 YYEEEE. CDR3 length: 15 residues. CDR3: CASSPGTGRSTEAFF. As DNA, the CDR3 is TGTGCCAGCAGCCCAGGGACAGGGAGATCGACTGAAGCTTTCTTT.

This clone was seen just once. The V and J genes are TRBV9 and TRBJ2-5; perhaps TRBD2 as D (6 bases). The CDR3 consists of 15 residues. In germline, CDR1 is SGDLS, CDR2 YYNGEE. V dropped 0 bases and J dropped 2 bases, with 11 bases sitting between them. This CDR3 is CASSVGFGRQETQYF. The CDR3 DNA sequence: TGTGCCAGCAGCGTAGGGTTCGGGAGACAAGAGACCCAGTACTTC.

This clone appeared a few times. The sample carries other DNA sequences with the same CDR3. The genes are TRBV9 and TRBJ2-5; D not resolved. V was shortened by 0 bases and J by 2 bases, with 8 bases between the two germline ends. Germline V CDR1 and CDR2: SGDLS, YYNGEE. The CDR3 covers 14 residues. CDR3 sequence: CASSVAGSQETQYF. In DNA, the CDR3 is TGTGCCAGCAGCGTAGCCGGCAGTCAAGAGACCCAGTACTTC. The whole variable domain, remainder taken from reference TRBV9 and TRBJ2-5, is DSGVTQTPKHLITATGQRVTLRCSPRSGDLSVYWYQQSLDQGLQFLIQYYNGEERAKGNILERFSAQQFPDLHSELNLSSLELGDSALYFCASSVAGSQETQYFGPGTRLLVL.

The chain has TRBV18 and TRBJ2-5; TRBD1 is a possible D gene (6 bases). The end of the DNA fits TRBJ2-7 better, so the J call may be wrong. Germline CDR1 is KGHSH and CDR2 is LQKENI. The CDR3 loop spans 14 amino acids. Here the CDR3 DNA reads TGTGCCAGCTCACCTGGCTGGGACACATACGAGCAGTACTTC. Its protein product is CASSPGWDTYEQYF.

The chain links TRBV27 to TRBJ1-4; a possible D gene is TRBD1 (6 bases). Germline V CDR1 and CDR2: MNHEY, SMNVEV (reference sequence). CDR3 length: 13 residues. Trimming took 10 bases from V and 4 from J, leaving 13 bases between them. CDR3 nucleotides: TGTGCCATCCGGGGGGGCCTTAATGAAAAACTGTTTTTT. This sequence encodes CAIRGGLNEKLFF.

The chain carries TRBV19 and TRBJ2-7; D unresolved. V was trimmed by 9 bases and J by 3 bases, leaving 21 bases between them. CDR1 LNHDA and CDR2 SQIVND come from the germline V gene (reference sequence). The CDR3 spans 15 residues. The CDR3 nucleotides read TGTGCCAGCACGACTGGCGTTTGGGGTGACTACGAGCAGTACTTC. Translating it yields CASTTGVWGDYEQYF.

The chain combines TRBV5-1 with TRBJ2-3; 10 positions match TRBD2. Germline loops: CDR1 SGHRS, CDR2 YFSETQ. V was clipped by 1 base and J by 6 bases; unmatched bases: 5. The CDR3 has 15 amino acids. The CDR3 reads CASSLSLAGADTQYF. The CDR3 DNA sequence: TGCGCCAGCAGCTTGTCGCTAGCGGGAGCCGATACGCAGTATTTT.

This chain links TRBV10-2 with TRBJ2-5; 7 bases fit TRBD2. This CDR3 has 14 amino acids. In germline, CDR1 is WSHSY, CDR2 SAAADI. V dropped 6 bases and J dropped 0; count of bases not matched to a gene: 4. The CDR3 region is CASSLAEYQETQYF. The CDR3 DNA sequence: TGCGCCAGCAGCCTAGCGGAGTACCAAGAGACCCAGTACTTC.

V and J are TRBV29-1 and TRBJ1-3; no definite D call. In germline, CDR1 is SQVTM, CDR2 ANQGSEA. This CDR3 contains 11 residues. Trimming removed 0 bases at V and 9 bases at J, with 6 bases between. CDR3 nucleotide sequence: TGCAGCGTTGAAGACGGGAGCACCATATATTTT. Translated, it gives CSVEDGSTIYF.

This clone was counted a few times. J is TRBJ1-5 and V is TRBV2; D remains ambiguous. CDR3 size: 14 residues. Germline loops: CDR1 SNHLY, CDR2 FYNNEI. V dropped 4 bases and J dropped 3 bases, with 10 bases sitting between them. The CDR3 loop reads CASSGQALNQPQHF. The CDR3, as DNA: TGTGCCAGCAGTGGACAAGCCCTCAATCAGCCCCAGCATTTT.

V and J are TRBV9 and TRBJ2-7, with 8 bases lining up with TRBD2. Trimming cost V 0 bases and J 0 bases; bases outside gene matches: 11. Germline-derived CDR1 and CDR2 are SGDLS and YYNGEE. This CDR3 is built from 18 residues. CDR3 nucleotide sequence: TGTGCCAGCAGCGTAGGAGGGTCCCTAGCGGGTTACTCCTACGAGCAGTACTTC. Its protein product is CASSVGGSLAGYSYEQYF.

V usage is TRBV6-1 and J usage is TRBJ2-7, with 7 bases that match TRBD2. Germline trimming cut 7 bases from V and 1 base from J; bases unmatched to any gene: 7. Germline CDR1 reads MNHNS; CDR2 reads SASEGT. This CDR3 has 14 residues. The CDR3 loop reads CASILGRGSYEQYF. The DNA for the CDR3 is TGTGCCAGCATCTTAGGGAGGGGTTCCTACGAGCAGTACTTC.

This clone was found once. Given a far larger clone just one base away, this is likely a sequencing read error. Within the sample, other DNA sequences also encode this same CDR3. The chain recombines TRBV25-1 with TRBJ2-3; D may be TRBD2 (6 bases). CDR1 is MGHDK, CDR2 SYGVNS, per germline. The CDR3 contains 15 residues. As DNA, the CDR3 is TGTGCCAGCAGTGCAATCTCTACTAGCACGGATACGCAGTATTTT. Its protein is CASSAISTSTDTQYF.

The chain has TRBV27 and TRBJ2-7, with 7 bases aligning to TRBD2. The CDR3 spans 11 residues. The ends lost 4 bases at V and 11 bases at J; junction bases unmatched: 5. CDR1 and CDR2 (germline): MNHEY, SMNVEV (reference sequence). The CDR3 reads CASSSGLGEYF. Written as DNA, the CDR3 is TGTGCCAGCAGTTCCGGACTAGGGGAGTACTTC.